Listed below are T cell receptor beta chains from one sample, sequenced in a study of shared clonotypes between healthy human individuals. Generated by immunoSEQ multiplex PCR, the TCRdb table keeps only in-frame clones and is missing some. The data show over 2 million clones, about nine tenths seen once. The specimen was naive CD4+ T cells from PBMCs. The receptors originated from a man aged 18 to 29 in good health. Some clones in this sample may be carry-over from other donors' samples. CDR3s include the opening cysteine and the closing phenylalanine or tryptophan. Fields, in order: V gene, J gene, D gene, clone size, CDR3 DNA, CDR3 protein. D genes are given only for firm matches. Expanded clones are given a class, and other clones once, few, many or no size at all.

V: TRBV7-9; J: TRBJ2-3; D: .; size: .; DNA: TGTGCCAGCAGTACCCGCAGGATCTCTCGCACAGATACGCAGTATTTT; CDR3: CASSTRRISRTDTQYF
V: TRBV5-5; J: TRBJ2-7; D: TRBD1; size: .; DNA: TGTGCCAGCAGCTTAGGACAGGGAAGCTCCTACGAGCAGTACTTC; CDR3: CASSLGQGSSYEQYF
V: TRBV1; J: TRBJ2-2; D: .; size: .; DNA: TGCACCAGCAGCCAAGATGGGAGCGGATCAGGCACCGGGGAGCTGTTTTTT; CDR3: CTSSQDGSGSGTGELFF
V: TRBV27; J: TRBJ2-5; D: .; size: .; DNA: TGTGCCAGCAGTTCAAGAGCGGTCCTAGAGACCCAGTACTTC; CDR3: CASSSRAVLETQYF
V: TRBV28; J: TRBJ1-1; D: .; size: .; DNA: TGTGCCAGCAGTTTAAGGCTTGAAGCTTTCTTT; CDR3: CASSLRLEAFF
V: TRBV6-5; J: TRBJ2-3; D: TRBD2; size: .; DNA: TGTGCCAGCAGTTCGCGCGGGAGATCGACAGATACGCAGTATTTT; CDR3: CASSSRGRSTDTQYF
V: TRBV7-3; J: TRBJ2-1; D: .; size: .; DNA: TGTGCCAGCAGCTCTTATGAGGATGAGCAGTTCTTC; CDR3: CASSSYEDEQFF
V: TRBV28; J: TRBJ1-2; D: TRBD1; size: few; DNA: TGTGCCAGCAGGGAGGGACAGGGGGCTTTTAACTATGGCTACACCTTC; CDR3: CASREGQGAFNYGYTF
V: TRBV18; J: TRBJ1-2; D: .; size: .; DNA: TGTGCCAGCTCACCCGGGGCCACCCGGGACTATGGCTACACCTTC; CDR3: CASSPGATRDYGYTF
V: TRBV18; J: TRBJ2-1; D: .; size: .; DNA: TGTGCCAGCTCACCAGTTCCCAATGAGCAGTTCTTC; CDR3: CASSPVPNEQFF
V: TRBV28; J: TRBJ1-2; D: .; size: .; DNA: TGTGCCAGCAGTTCCCCGCGGGCCAACTATGGCTACACCTTC; CDR3: CASSSPRANYGYTF
V: TRBV15; J: TRBJ1-5; D: .; size: .; DNA: TGTGCCACCAGCAAGCCGGGGCAGCCCCAGCATTTT; CDR3: CATSKPGQPQHF
V: TRBV29-1; J: TRBJ1-2; D: .; size: .; DNA: TGCAGCGGCGGTGGGGGGACCTCTAACTATGGCTACACCTTC; CDR3: CSGGGGTSNYGYTF
V: TRBV27; J: TRBJ2-2; D: .; size: .; DNA: TGTGCCAGCCGAGGGAAGGCGAACACCGGGGAGCTGTTTTTT; CDR3: CASRGKANTGELFF
V: TRBV11-1; J: TRBJ2-2; D: .; size: .; DNA: TGTGCCAGCAGCCGACTCCCTATCGACGGGGAGCTGTTTTTT; CDR3: CASSRLPIDGELFF
V: TRBV5-1; J: TRBJ2-5; D: .; size: .; DNA: TGCGCCAGCAGCGCCGGGGGTCTCCAAGAGACCCAGTACTTC; CDR3: CASSAGGLQETQYF
V: TRBV18; J: TRBJ2-4; D: TRBD2; size: once; DNA: TGTGCCAGCTCACCAATTTGGGAGGGCGTCAAAAACATTCAGTACTTC; CDR3: CASSPIWEGVKNIQYF
V: TRBV19; J: TRBJ2-7; D: TRBD1; size: .; DNA: TGTGCCAGTACCAGGACAGGGAACTCCTACGAGCAGTACTTC; CDR3: CASTRTGNSYEQYF
V: TRBV27; J: TRBJ1-1; D: .; size: .; DNA: TGTGCCAGCACTCCAGGGGCGAGAGGGGGAAACACTGAAGCTTTCTTT; CDR3: CASTPGARGGNTEAFF
V: TRBV7-2; J: TRBJ1-1; D: .; size: .; DNA: TGTGCCAGCAGCTTAGTTACAGTTCCTAACACTGAAGCTTTCTTT; CDR3: CASSLVTVPNTEAFF
V: TRBV7-2; J: TRBJ2-3; D: TRBD2; size: .; DNA: TGTGCCAGCAGCATTGGACTAGCGGGGGGCACAGATACGCAGTATTTT; CDR3: CASSIGLAGGTDTQYF
V: TRBV5-6; J: TRBJ2-2; D: .; size: .; DNA: TGTGCCAGCAGCCGGCCCAGTGGGCTCATTCCAGCCGGGGAGCTGTTTTTT; CDR3: CASSRPSGLIPAGELFF
V: TRBV19; J: TRBJ2-7; D: .; size: .; DNA: TGTGCCAGTAGTATCGGTTCTGGGAGTCGCGAGCAGTACTTC; CDR3: CASSIGSGSREQYF
V: TRBV30; J: TRBJ2-7; D: .; size: once; DNA: TGTGCCTGGAGTCCCCTTCTGGGACGCGAGCAGTACTTC; CDR3: CAWSPLLGREQYF
V: TRBV29-1; J: TRBJ2-1; D: .; size: .; DNA: TGCAGCGTTGCCAGGGGAGGATACAATGAGCAGTTCTTC; CDR3: CSVARGGYNEQFF
V: TRBV28; J: TRBJ1-1; D: TRBD1; size: .; DNA: TGTGCCAGCAGACTGCATCGACAGGGAGAAGCTTTCTTT; CDR3: CASRLHRQGEAFF
V: TRBV2; J: TRBJ2-7; D: TRBD1; size: .; DNA: TGTGCCAGCAGTGTAAGAAGGGACAGGGCCATCTACGAGCAGTACTTC; CDR3: CASSVRRDRAIYEQYF
V: TRBV18; J: TRBJ1-1; D: .; size: .; DNA: TGTGCCAGCTCACCACTAAGCCAGCCGAACACTGAAGCTTTCTTT; CDR3: CASSPLSQPNTEAFF
V: TRBV7-7; J: TRBJ2-7; D: .; size: .; DNA: TGTGCCAGCAGCTTAGGCGGGAACTCCTACGAGCAGTACTTC; CDR3: CASSLGGNSYEQYF
V: TRBV21-1; J: TRBJ2-7; D: .; size: .; DNA: TGTGCCACCCAAATCTCCTACGAGCAGTACTTC; CDR3: CATQISYEQYF
V: TRBV27; J: TRBJ2-5; D: TRBD2; size: .; DNA: TGTGCCAGCAGCAGCACCGGGGGGGAGTACCAAGAGACCCAGTACTTC; CDR3: CASSSTGGEYQETQYF
V: TRBV6-5; J: TRBJ2-7; D: .; size: .; DNA: TGTGCCAGCCGCCACGAGGGGAGCTCCTACGAGCAGTACTTC; CDR3: CASRHEGSSYEQYF
V: TRBV10-3; J: TRBJ1-2; D: .; size: .; DNA: TGTGCCATCAGTGAGTCGGCAGGGGACTATGGCTACACCTTC; CDR3: CAISESAGDYGYTF
V: TRBV28; J: TRBJ2-1; D: .; size: .; DNA: TGTGCCAGCAGTTTTCTGGGACCGCGGTACAATGAGCAGTTCTTC; CDR3: CASSFLGPRYNEQFF
V: TRBV10-3; J: TRBJ2-3; D: .; size: .; DNA: TGTGCCATCAGCCGAACGCCTCAGGAGCCTCCCACAGATACGCAGTATTTT; CDR3: CAISRTPQEPPTDTQYF
V: TRBV5-1; J: TRBJ2-7; D: .; size: .; DNA: TGCGCCAGCAGCTTACGGCTGACGACGGGGGAGCAGTACTTC; CDR3: CASSLRLTTGEQYF
V: TRBV5-1; J: TRBJ2-5; D: TRBD1; size: once; DNA: TGCGCCAGCAGCCTGGGACAGGGGCCCCCGTACTTC; CDR3: CASSLGQGPPYF
V: TRBV28; J: TRBJ1-3; D: .; size: .; DNA: TGTGCCAGCTTGGGACGGCGGTTTGGCCCGAACACCATATATTTT; CDR3: CASLGRRFGPNTIYF
V: TRBV14; J: TRBJ1-2; D: TRBD1; size: .; DNA: TGTGCCAGCAGCCAAGGAGGGACAGGGCCTCCTGGCTACACCTTC; CDR3: CASSQGGTGPPGYTF
V: TRBV4-3; J: TRBJ2-3; D: .; size: .; DNA: TGCGCCAGCAGCCAAATGCGGCGCAGAGATCGCACAGATACGCAGTATTTT; CDR3: CASSQMRRRDRTDTQYF
V: TRBV28; J: TRBJ2-7; D: .; size: .; DNA: TGTGCCAGCAGTTTGGTCGAGGGGGGTGTGAACTACGAGCAGTACTTC; CDR3: CASSLVEGGVNYEQYF
V: TRBV7-2; J: TRBJ2-2; D: .; size: .; DNA: TGTGCCAGCAGCCCCCAGGCAGAGTCCGCGTGGGAGCTGTTTTTT; CDR3: CASSPQAESAWELFF
V: TRBV30; J: TRBJ2-5; D: .; size: .; DNA: TGTGCCTGGAGTGTACAGACCGGGCCCCAAGAGACCCAGTACTTC; CDR3: CAWSVQTGPQETQYF
V: TRBV5-4; J: TRBJ2-1; D: TRBD2; size: .; DNA: TGTGCCAGCAGCAGAGGGACTAGCGGATCCAACAATGAGCAGTTCTTC; CDR3: CASSRGTSGSNNEQFF
V: TRBV10-3; J: TRBJ2-2; D: TRBD1; size: .; DNA: TGTGCCATCAGTCACGGACAGGGGGCCGGGGAGCTGTTTTTT; CDR3: CAISHGQGAGELFF
V: TRBV5-1; J: TRBJ1-2; D: .; size: once; DNA: TGCGCCAGCAGCTTGGAAGGGGGGCAGGGTGGCTACACCTTC; CDR3: CASSLEGGQGGYTF
V: TRBV6-4; J: TRBJ2-1; D: .; size: .; DNA: TGTGCCAGCAGTCCGGAGCGGGTATCCTACAATGAGCAGTTCTTC; CDR3: CASSPERVSYNEQFF
V: TRBV28; J: TRBJ2-7; D: TRBD1; size: .; DNA: TGTGCCAGCACCCTGACAGGGTGGATGAACGAGCAGTACTTC; CDR3: CASTLTGWMNEQYF
V: TRBV6-5; J: TRBJ2-5; D: .; size: .; DNA: TGTGCCAGCAGTTACCAGGGGTGGGGAGAGACCCAGTACTTC; CDR3: CASSYQGWGETQYF
V: TRBV27; J: TRBJ1-2; D: TRBD1; size: .; DNA: TGTGCCAGCCACCCCTTGGGACAGGGAGGAGAAGGCTACACCTTC; CDR3: CASHPLGQGGEGYTF
V: TRBV5-1; J: TRBJ2-1; D: TRBD2; size: .; DNA: TGCGCCAGCAGCTCGGGACTAGCGGGAGATAGTGAGCAGTTCTTC; CDR3: CASSSGLAGDSEQFF
V: TRBV19; J: TRBJ2-2; D: TRBD1; size: .; DNA: TGTGCCAGTAGCATCCTGACAGGGGACACCGGGGAGCTGTTTTTT; CDR3: CASSILTGDTGELFF
V: TRBV28; J: TRBJ2-1; D: TRBD2; size: .; DNA: TGTGCCAGCACCCCCGGGGGGGTTTCCTACAATGAGCAGTTCTTC; CDR3: CASTPGGVSYNEQFF
V: TRBV27; J: TRBJ1-1; D: TRBD1; size: .; DNA: TGTGCCAGCCAACGACAGGGGGCGCCTGAAGCTTTCTTT; CDR3: CASQRQGAPEAFF